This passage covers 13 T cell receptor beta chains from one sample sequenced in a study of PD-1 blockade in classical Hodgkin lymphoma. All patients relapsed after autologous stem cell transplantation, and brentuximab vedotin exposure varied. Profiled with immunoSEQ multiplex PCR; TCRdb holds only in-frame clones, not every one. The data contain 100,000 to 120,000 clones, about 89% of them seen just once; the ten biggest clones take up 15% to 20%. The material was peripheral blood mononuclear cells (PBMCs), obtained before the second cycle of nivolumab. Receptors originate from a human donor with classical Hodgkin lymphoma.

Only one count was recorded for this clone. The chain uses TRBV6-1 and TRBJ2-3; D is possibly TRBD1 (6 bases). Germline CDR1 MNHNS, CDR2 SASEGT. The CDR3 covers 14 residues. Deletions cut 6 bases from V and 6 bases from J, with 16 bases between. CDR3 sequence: CASSDTGFGDTQYF. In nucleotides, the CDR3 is TGTGCCAGCAGCGATACAGGGTTCGGGGATACGCAGTATTTT.

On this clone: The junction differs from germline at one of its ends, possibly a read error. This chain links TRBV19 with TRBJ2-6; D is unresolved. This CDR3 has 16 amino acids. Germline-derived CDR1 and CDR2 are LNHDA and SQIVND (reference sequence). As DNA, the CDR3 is TGTGCCAGTAGGAATACCGGTGGCTCTCGGGCCAACGTCCTGACTTTC. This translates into CASRNTGGSRANVLTF.

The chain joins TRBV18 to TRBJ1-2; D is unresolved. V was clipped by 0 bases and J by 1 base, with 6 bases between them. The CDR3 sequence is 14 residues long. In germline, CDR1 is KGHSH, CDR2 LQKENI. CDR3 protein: CASSPPRVNYGYTF. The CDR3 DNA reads TGTGCCAGCTCACCACCTAGGGTTAACTATGGCTACACCTTC.

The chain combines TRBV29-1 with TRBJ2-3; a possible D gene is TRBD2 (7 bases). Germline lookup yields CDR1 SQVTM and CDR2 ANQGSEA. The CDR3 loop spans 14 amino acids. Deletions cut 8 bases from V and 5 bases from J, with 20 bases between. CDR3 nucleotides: TGCAGCACCCGGGGGGCTCCCTCTGGAGATACGCAGTATTTT. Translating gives CSTRGAPSGDTQYF.

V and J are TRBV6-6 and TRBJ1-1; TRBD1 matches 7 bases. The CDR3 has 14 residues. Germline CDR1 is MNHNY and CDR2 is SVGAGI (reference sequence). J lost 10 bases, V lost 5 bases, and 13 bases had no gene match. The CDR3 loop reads CASSPRQGGISAFF. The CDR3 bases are TGTGCCAGCAGTCCACGACAGGGCGGCATATCAGCTTTCTTT.

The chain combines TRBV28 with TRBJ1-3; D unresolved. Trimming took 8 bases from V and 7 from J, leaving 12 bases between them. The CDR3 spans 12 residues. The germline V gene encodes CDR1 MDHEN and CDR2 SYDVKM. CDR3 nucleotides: TGTGCCAGCTCCTCCCCACACAACACCATATATTTT. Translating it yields CASSSPHNTIYF.

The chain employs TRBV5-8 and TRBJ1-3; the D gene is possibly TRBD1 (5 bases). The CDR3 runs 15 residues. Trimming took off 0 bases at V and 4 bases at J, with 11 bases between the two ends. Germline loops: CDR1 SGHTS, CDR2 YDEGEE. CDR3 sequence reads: CASSLDWGKGNTIYF. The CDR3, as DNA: TGTGCCAGCAGCTTGGATTGGGGGAAGGGAAACACCATATATTTT.

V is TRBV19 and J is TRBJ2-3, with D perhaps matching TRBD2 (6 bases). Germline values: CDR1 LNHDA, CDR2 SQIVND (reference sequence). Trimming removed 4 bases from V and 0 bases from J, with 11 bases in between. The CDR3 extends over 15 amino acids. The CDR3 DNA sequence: TGTGCCAGTAGTACCCGACTAGATAGCACAGATACGCAGTATTTT. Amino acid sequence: CASSTRLDSTDTQYF.

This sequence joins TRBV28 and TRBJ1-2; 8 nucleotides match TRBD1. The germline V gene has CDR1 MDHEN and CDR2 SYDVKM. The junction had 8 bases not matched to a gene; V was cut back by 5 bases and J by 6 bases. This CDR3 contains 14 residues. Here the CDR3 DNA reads TGTGCCAGCAGTCCGACAGGGGAAGCGAATGGCTACACCTTC. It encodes CASSPTGEANGYTF.

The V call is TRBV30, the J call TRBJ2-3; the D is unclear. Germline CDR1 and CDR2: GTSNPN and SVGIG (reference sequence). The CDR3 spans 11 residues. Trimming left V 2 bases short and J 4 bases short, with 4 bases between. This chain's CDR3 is CAWSLPDTQYF. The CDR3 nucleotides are TGTGCCTGGAGTTTGCCAGATACGCAGTATTTT. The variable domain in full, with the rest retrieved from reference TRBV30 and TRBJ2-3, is SQTIHQWPATLVQPVGSPLSLECTVEGTSNPNLYWYRQAAGRGLQLLFYSVGIGQISSEVPQNLSASRPQDRQFILSSKKLLLSDSGFYLCAWSLPDTQYFGPGTRLTVL.

CDR3 amino acids: CASSIQGVLNTEAFF. As DNA, the CDR3 is TGTGCCAGTAGTATACAGGGGGTACTGAACACTGAAGCTTTCTTT. The rearrangement joins TRBV19 to TRBJ1-1; 7 nucleotides align to TRBD1. Germline CDR1 LNHDA, CDR2 SQIVND (reference sequence). V lost 2 bases, J lost 0 bases, and 3 bases stayed unmatched. The CDR3 covers 15 residues.

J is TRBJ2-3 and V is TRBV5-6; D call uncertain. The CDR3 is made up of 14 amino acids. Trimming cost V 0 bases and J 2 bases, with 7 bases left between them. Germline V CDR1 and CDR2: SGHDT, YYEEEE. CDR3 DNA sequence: TGTGCCAGCAGCTTGGCGGGTCCCACAGATACGCAGTATTTT. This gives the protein CASSLAGPTDTQYF.

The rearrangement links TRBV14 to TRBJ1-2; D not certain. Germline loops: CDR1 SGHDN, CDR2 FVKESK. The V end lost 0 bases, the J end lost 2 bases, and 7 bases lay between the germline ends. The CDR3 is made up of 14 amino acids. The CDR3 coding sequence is TGTGCCAGCAGCCAAGATGGTCGGAACTATGGCTACACCTTC. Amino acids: CASSQDGRNYGYTF.